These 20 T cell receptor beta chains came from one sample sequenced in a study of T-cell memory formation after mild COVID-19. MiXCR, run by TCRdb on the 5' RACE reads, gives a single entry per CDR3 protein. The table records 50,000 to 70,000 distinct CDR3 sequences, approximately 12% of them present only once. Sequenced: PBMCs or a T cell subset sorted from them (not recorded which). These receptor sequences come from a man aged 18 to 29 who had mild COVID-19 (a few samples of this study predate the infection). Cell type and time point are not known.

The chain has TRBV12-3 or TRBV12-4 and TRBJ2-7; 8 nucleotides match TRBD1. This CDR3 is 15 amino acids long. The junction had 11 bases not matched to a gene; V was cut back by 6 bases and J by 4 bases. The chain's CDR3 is CASSQQGVSRYEQYF. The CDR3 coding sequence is TGTGCCAGCAGCCAACAGGGGGTATCTCGTTACGAGCAGTACTTC.

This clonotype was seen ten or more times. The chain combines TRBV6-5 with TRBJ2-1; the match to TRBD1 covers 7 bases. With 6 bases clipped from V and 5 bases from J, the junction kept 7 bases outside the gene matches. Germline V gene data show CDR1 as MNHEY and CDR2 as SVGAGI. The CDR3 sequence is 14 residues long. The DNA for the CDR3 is TGTGCCAGCAGCCCATACAGGGGTAACAATGAGCAGTTCTTC. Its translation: CASSPYRGNNEQFF.

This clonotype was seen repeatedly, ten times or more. CDR3 nucleotides: TGTGCCAGCAGCCCACTCTCCCTGAGTGAAGCTTTCTTT. It translates to CASSPLSLSEAFF. J is TRBJ1-1 and V is TRBV7-9; no clear D gene. The germline gives CDR1 SEHNR, CDR2 FQNEAQ (reference sequence). The V end lost 5 bases, the J end lost 7 bases, and 14 bases lay between the germline ends. This CDR3 contains 13 residues. The full variable domain, completed using reference TRBV7-9 and TRBJ1-1, is DTGVSQNPRHKITKRGQNVTFRCDPISEHNRLYWYRQTLGQGPEFLTYFQNEAQLEKSRLLSDRFSAERPKGSFSTLEIQRTEQGDSAMYLCASSPLSLSEAFFGQGTRLTVV.

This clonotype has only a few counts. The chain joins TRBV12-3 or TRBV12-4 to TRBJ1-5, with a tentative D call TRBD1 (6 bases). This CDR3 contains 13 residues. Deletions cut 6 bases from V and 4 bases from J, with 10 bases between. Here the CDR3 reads CASSRRGNQPQHF. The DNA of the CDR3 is TGTGCCAGCAGCCGAAGGGGGAATCAGCCCCAGCATTTT.

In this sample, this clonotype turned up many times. The CDR3 spells CASSYTTDHPRQFF. The CDR3, as DNA: TGTGCCAGCAGTTATACAACGGATCACCCTCGGCAGTTCTTC. The chain combines TRBV6-2 or TRBV6-3 with TRBJ2-1; D is unclear. The V and J ends lost 3 bases and 12 bases respectively, with 18 bases between them. The CDR3 contains 14 residues. Germline V gene data show CDR1 as MNHEY and CDR2 as SVGEGT.

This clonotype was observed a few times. The CDR3 region has the DNA TGTGCCAGCAGCCCGCATGGAGGGCTAGCGGGGGGCTCGAGCACCGGGGAGCTGTTTTTT. This encodes CASSPHGGLAGGSSTGELFF. The chain joins TRBV3-1 to TRBJ2-2, with 11 bases fitting TRBD2. After removal of 4 bases from V and 4 bases from J, the junction contained 17 bases not matched to a gene. CDR1 is LGHDT, CDR2 YNNKEL, per germline (reference sequence). The CDR3 length is 20 residues.

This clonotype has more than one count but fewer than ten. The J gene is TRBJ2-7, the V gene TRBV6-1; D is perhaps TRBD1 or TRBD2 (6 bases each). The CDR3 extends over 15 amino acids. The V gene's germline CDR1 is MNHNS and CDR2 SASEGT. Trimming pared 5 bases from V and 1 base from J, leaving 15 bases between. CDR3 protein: CASSTTWGASYEQYV. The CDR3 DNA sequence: TGTGCCAGCAGTACCACGTGGGGGGCATCCTACGAGCAGTACGTC.

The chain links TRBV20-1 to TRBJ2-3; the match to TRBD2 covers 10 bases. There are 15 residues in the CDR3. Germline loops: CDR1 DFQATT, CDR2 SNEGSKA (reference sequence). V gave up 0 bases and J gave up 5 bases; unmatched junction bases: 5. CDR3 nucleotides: TGCAGTGCTAGAGATGAGCGGGGGGGCAAAGATACGCAGTATTTT. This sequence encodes CSARDERGGKDTQYF.

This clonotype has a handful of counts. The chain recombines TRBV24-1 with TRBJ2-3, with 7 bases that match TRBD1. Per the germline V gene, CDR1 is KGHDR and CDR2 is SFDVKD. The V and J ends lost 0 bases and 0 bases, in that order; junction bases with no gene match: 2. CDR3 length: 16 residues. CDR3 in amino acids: CATSDLKGQSTDTQYF. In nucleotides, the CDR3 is TGTGCCACCAGTGATTTGAAGGGACAGAGCACAGATACGCAGTATTTT.

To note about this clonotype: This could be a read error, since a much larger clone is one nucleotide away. The CDR3 here is CASSSGQGGDTQYF. The CDR3 DNA reads as TGCGCCAGCAGCTCGGGACAGGGGGGCGATACGCAGTATTTT. The chain uses TRBV5-1 and TRBJ2-3; 11 nucleotides align to TRBD1. CDR3 length: 14 residues. V gave up 3 bases and J gave up 6 bases; unmatched junction bases: 3. Germline loops: CDR1 SGHRS, CDR2 YFSETQ.

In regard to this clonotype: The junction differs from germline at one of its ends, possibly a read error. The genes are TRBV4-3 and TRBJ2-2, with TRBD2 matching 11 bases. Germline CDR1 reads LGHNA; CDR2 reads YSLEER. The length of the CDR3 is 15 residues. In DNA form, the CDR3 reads TGCGCCCGCAGTTATAGCGGGGGGGGAACCGGGGAGCTGTTTTTT. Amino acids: CARSYSGGGTGELFF.

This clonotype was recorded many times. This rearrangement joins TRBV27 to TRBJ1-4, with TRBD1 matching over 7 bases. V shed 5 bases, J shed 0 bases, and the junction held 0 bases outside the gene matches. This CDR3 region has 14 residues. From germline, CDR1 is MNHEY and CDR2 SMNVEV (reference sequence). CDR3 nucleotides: TGTGCCAGCAGTACAGGGGCAACTAATGAAAAACTGTTTTTT. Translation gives CASSTGATNEKLFF. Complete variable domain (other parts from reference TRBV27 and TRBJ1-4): EAQVTQNPRYLITVTGKKLTVTCSQNMNHEYMSWYRQDPGLGLRQIYYSMNVEVTDKGDVPEGYKVSRKEKRNFPLILESPSPNQTSLYFCASSTGATNEKLFFGSGTQLSVL.

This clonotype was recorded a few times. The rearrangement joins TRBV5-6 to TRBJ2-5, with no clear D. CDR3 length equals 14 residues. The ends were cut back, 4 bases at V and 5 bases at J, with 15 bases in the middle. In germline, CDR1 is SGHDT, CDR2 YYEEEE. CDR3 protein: CASSPGPRVETQYF. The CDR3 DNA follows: TGTGCCAGCAGCCCCGGACCTAGAGTGGAGACCCAGTACTTC.

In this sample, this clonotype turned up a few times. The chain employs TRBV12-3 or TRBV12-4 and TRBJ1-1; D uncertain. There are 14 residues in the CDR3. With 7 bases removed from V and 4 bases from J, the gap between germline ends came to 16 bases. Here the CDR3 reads CASTPVNRGTEAFF. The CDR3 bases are TGTGCCAGCACCCCCGTCAATCGGGGCACTGAAGCTTTCTTT.

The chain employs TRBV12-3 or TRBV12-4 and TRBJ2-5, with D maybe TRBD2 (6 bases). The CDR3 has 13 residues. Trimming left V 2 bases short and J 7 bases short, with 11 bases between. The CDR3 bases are TGTGCCAGCAGTTTACTTTTGGGGGGGACCCAGTACTTC. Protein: CASSLLLGGTQYF.

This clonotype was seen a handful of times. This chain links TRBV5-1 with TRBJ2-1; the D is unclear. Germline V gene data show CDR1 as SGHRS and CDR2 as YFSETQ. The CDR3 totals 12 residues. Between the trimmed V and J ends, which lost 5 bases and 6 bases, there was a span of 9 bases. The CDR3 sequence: CASSLQINEQFF. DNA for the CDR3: TGCGCCAGCAGTTTACAGATCAATGAGCAGTTCTTC.

The CDR3 nucleotides read TGTGCCAGCAGCTGGTTAGCGGGGGGGACAGATACGCAGTATTTT. This sequence encodes CASSWLAGGTDTQYF. The chain is built from TRBV5-4 and TRBJ2-3; 11 nucleotides agree with TRBD2. This CDR3 is 15 amino acids long. Germline V gene data show CDR1 as SGHNT and CDR2 as YYREEE (reference sequence). J gave up 3 bases and V 3 bases, and 3 bases lay outside the gene matches.

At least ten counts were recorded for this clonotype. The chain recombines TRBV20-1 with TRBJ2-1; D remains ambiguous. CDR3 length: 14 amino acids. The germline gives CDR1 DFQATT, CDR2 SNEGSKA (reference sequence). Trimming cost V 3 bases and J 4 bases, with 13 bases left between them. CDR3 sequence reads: CSASTEIHYNEQFF. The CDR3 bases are TGCAGTGCTAGCACGGAAATCCATTACAATGAGCAGTTCTTC.

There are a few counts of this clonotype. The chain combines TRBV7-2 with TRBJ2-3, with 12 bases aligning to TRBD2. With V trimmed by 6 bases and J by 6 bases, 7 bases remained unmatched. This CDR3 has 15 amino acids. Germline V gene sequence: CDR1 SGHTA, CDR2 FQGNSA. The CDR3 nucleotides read TGTGCCAGCAGGTCCCCTAGCGGGGGGGAGGATACGCAGTATTTT. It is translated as CASRSPSGGEDTQYF.

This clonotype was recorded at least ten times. The CDR3 sequence is CASSKRATALASTGELFF. The CDR3 region has the DNA TGTGCCAGCAGCAAGAGGGCGACCGCCCTCGCGTCCACCGGGGAGCTGTTTTTT. The chain employs TRBV7-2 and TRBJ2-2; maybe TRBD2 (5 bases). CDR3 length: 18 amino acids. CDR1 SGHTA and CDR2 FQGNSA come from the germline V gene. The germline V and J ends were trimmed by 5 bases and 4 bases, with 23 bases remaining between them.